These 20 T cell receptor beta chains came from one sample sequenced in a study of cytomegalovirus exposure and HLA in healthy donors. PCR employed 60 Vbeta and 13 Jbeta primers. The data were produced by immunoSEQ multiplex PCR, yet TCRdb's version contains in-frame clones alone and is incomplete. This table has about 85,000 clones, approximately 80% appearing once. The sample comprised PBMCs. The receptors here all came from a woman aged 50 to 60 in good health and CMV-seropositive.

The rearrangement joins TRBV15 to TRBJ2-7; 11 bases map to TRBD2. This CDR3 region has 17 residues. V lost 1 base, J lost 2 bases, and 7 bases stayed unmatched. Germline CDR1 LNHNV, CDR2 YYDKDF (reference sequence). CDR3 coding DNA: TGTGCCACCAGCAGAGCTTCCGGGACTAGCGGTCCCTACGAGCAGTACTTC. Protein sequence: CATSRASGTSGPYEQYF. The full variable domain, completed using reference TRBV15 and TRBJ2-7, is DAMVIQNPRYQVTQFGKPVTLSCSQTLNHNVMYWYQQKSSQAPKLLFHYYDKDFNNEADTPDNFQSRRPNTSFCFLDIRSPGLGDTAMYLCATSRASGTSGPYEQYFGPGTRLTVT.

J is TRBJ2-1 and V is TRBV7-9, with a possible D match to TRBD2 (6 bases). Trimming removed 1 base from V and 2 bases from J, with 12 bases in between. The CDR3 runs 16 residues. Germline V CDR1 and CDR2: SEHNR, FQNEAQ (reference sequence). CDR3 nucleotides: TGTGCCAGCAGCTTAGGGAGTGCGGGAACCTACAATGAGCAGTTCTTC. Amino acids: CASSLGSAGTYNEQFF.

The chain employs TRBV15 and TRBJ2-5; unclear D gene. The V end lost 2 bases, the J end lost 4 bases, and 11 bases lay between the germline ends. The germline CDR1 and CDR2 sequences are LNHNV and YYDKDF (reference sequence). The CDR3 extends over 14 amino acids. The CDR3 loop reads CATSRLSYTETQYF. DNA of the CDR3: TGTGCCACCAGCAGACTCAGTTACACAGAGACCCAGTACTTC. Full variable domain (remainder filled in from reference TRBV15 and TRBJ2-5): DAMVIQNPRYQVTQFGKPVTLSCSQTLNHNVMYWYQQKSSQAPKLLFHYYDKDFNNEADTPDNFQSRRPNTSFCFLDIRSPGLGDTAMYLCATSRLSYTETQYFGPGTRLLVL.

This clone was seen just once. The genes are TRBV6-5 and TRBJ1-5; D remains unclear. Germline CDR1 and CDR2: MNHEY and SVGAGI. This CDR3 has 16 residues. The ends were cut back, 0 bases at V and 2 bases at J, with 11 bases in the middle. Written as DNA, the CDR3 is TGTGCCAGCAGTTACTCTGGGCGGGGAGGCAATCAGCCCCAGCATTTT. It encodes CASSYSGRGGNQPQHF.

The chain couples TRBV2 to TRBJ2-5, with a possible D match to TRBD1 (6 bases). Trimming removed 8 bases from V and 2 bases from J, with 9 bases in between. The CDR3 consists of 12 residues. Germline V gene lookup returns CDR1 SNHLY and CDR2 FYNNEI. For the CDR3, the DNA is TGTGCCAGCTTAGGACAGCAAGAGACCCAGTACTTC. As protein: CASLGQQETQYF.

This clone was picked up one time. This chain joins TRBV5-1 and TRBJ2-5, with TRBD2 as a possible D gene (5 bases). Germline V gene data show CDR1 as SGHRS and CDR2 as YFSETQ. This CDR3 has 13 amino acids. Between the trimmed V and J ends, which lost 2 bases and 5 bases, there was a span of 10 bases. Written as DNA, the CDR3 is TGCGCCAGCAGCTTCGGGGTCAGGGAGACCCAGTACTTC. Translating it yields CASSFGVRETQYF.

The genes are TRBV7-2 and TRBJ2-5; possible D gene TRBD1, 5 bases. This CDR3 has 13 residues. From germline, CDR1 is SGHTA and CDR2 FQGNSA. V was shortened by 6 bases and J by 0 bases, with 8 bases between the two germline ends. The CDR3 protein is CASSQGNQETQYF. CDR3 nucleotide sequence: TGTGCCAGCAGTCAGGGAAACCAAGAGACCCAGTACTTC.

The chain combines TRBV27 with TRBJ2-3; 11 bases are shared with TRBD2. V dropped 1 base and J dropped 0; count of bases not matched to a gene: 0. Germline-derived CDR1 and CDR2 are MNHEY and SMNVEV (reference sequence). The CDR3 is made up of 16 amino acids. The CDR3: CASSLWTSGSTDTQYF. The CDR3 nucleotides read TGTGCCAGCAGTTTATGGACTAGCGGGAGCACAGATACGCAGTATTTT.

This clone has just a few counts. V is TRBV29-1 and J is TRBJ1-1; 9 nucleotides match TRBD1. This CDR3 has 13 amino acids. The junction had 8 bases not matched to a gene; V was cut back by 7 bases and J by 5 bases. CDR1 is SQVTM and CDR2 is ANQGSEA in the germline V gene. The CDR3 bases are TGCAGCGCCTTGGGACAGGGAAGTACTGAAGCTTTCTTT. Protein sequence: CSALGQGSTEAFF.

This sequence joins TRBV2 and TRBJ2-7, with 10 bases lining up with TRBD2. V gave up 3 bases and J gave up 0 bases; unmatched junction bases: 11. The length of the CDR3 is 18 residues. Germline CDR1 is SNHLY and CDR2 is FYNNEI. As DNA, the CDR3 is TGTGCCAGCAGTGAGAGTGTAGCGGGAGGCACTCTCTCCTACGAGCAGTACGTC. Translated, it gives CASSESVAGGTLSYEQYV.

The chain uses TRBV29-1 and TRBJ2-3, with TRBD1 identical over 11 bases. The germline CDR1 and CDR2 sequences are SQVTM and ANQGSEA. There are 15 residues in the CDR3. V shed 6 bases and J 4 bases; nucleotides not matched to a gene: 9. As DNA, the CDR3 is TGCAGCGTGGGGACAGGGGGACGTCGAGCAGATACGCAGTATTTT. Translated: CSVGTGGRRADTQYF.

The V gene is TRBV18, the J gene TRBJ2-5; 16 nucleotides match TRBD2. Trimming cost V 5 bases and J 5 bases; bases outside gene matches: 8. Per germline, CDR1 KGHSH and CDR2 LQKENI. The length of the CDR3 is 17 residues. The CDR3 here is CASSMGLAGGRMETQYF. The CDR3, as DNA: TGTGCCAGCTCAATGGGACTAGCGGGGGGGCGAATGGAGACCCAGTACTTC.

This clone occurred a few times. V usage is TRBV19 and J usage is TRBJ2-1; 9 nucleotides match TRBD2. Germline V gene lookup returns CDR1 LNHDA and CDR2 SQIVND (reference sequence). This CDR3 comprises 17 residues. Trimming cost V 5 bases and J 5 bases; bases outside gene matches: 13. The CDR3 DNA reads as TGTGCCAGTAGTCACTTTCGGGGCGGGAGGGGCAACAATGAGCAGTTCTTC. Translating it yields CASSHFRGGRGNNEQFF.

The chain carries TRBV19 and TRBJ1-1; D gene unclear. CDR3 length: 15 amino acids. Looked up from germline, CDR1 is LNHDA and CDR2 is SQIVND (reference sequence). Trimming left V 0 bases short and J 3 bases short, with 11 bases between. CDR3 sequence: CASSIDERGYTEAFF. CDR3 nucleotide sequence: TGTGCCAGTAGTATAGATGAGCGGGGATACACTGAAGCTTTCTTT. The whole variable domain, remainder taken from reference TRBV19 and TRBJ1-1, is DGGITQSPKYLFRKEGQNVTLSCEQNLNHDAMYWYRQDPGQGLRLIYYSQIVNDFQKGDIAEGYSVSREKKESFPLTVTSAQKNPTAFYLCASSIDERGYTEAFFGQGTRLTVV.

J is TRBJ1-2 and V is TRBV18; 8 bases line up with TRBD1. Trimming cost V 1 base and J 5 bases; bases outside gene matches: 12. Germline CDR1 KGHSH, CDR2 LQKENI. The CDR3 is made up of 17 amino acids. The CDR3 protein is CASSPLSGTGVTYGYTF. Here the CDR3 DNA reads TGTGCCAGCTCACCACTCTCCGGGACAGGAGTTACTTATGGCTACACCTTC. Full variable domain (outside the CDR3, taken from reference TRBV18 and TRBJ1-2): NAGVMQNPRHLVRRRGQEARLRCSPMKGHSHVYWYRQLPEEGLKFMVYLQKENIIDESGMPKERFSAEFPKEGPSILRIQQVVRGDSAAYFCASSPLSGTGVTYGYTFGSGTRLTVV.

This clone was counted only a few times. This chain links TRBV29-1 with TRBJ2-2, with TRBD1 as a possible D gene (5 bases). This CDR3 region has 14 residues. CDR1 and CDR2 from the germline V gene are SQVTM and ANQGSEA. Trimming cost V 3 bases and J 2 bases, with 10 bases left between them. The CDR3 sequence: CSVDRDGNTGELFF. The CDR3 region has the DNA TGCAGCGTTGACAGGGATGGTAACACCGGGGAGCTGTTTTTT.

The rearrangement joins TRBV10-2 to TRBJ2-3; the match to TRBD2 covers 14 bases. Losses at the gene ends were 4 bases for V and 2 bases for J; bases not matched to a gene: 5. CDR1 is WSHSY and CDR2 is SAAADI in the germline V gene. CDR3 length: 17 residues. The CDR3 loop is CASSGLAGGPLTDTQYF. CDR3 nucleotides: TGCGCCAGCAGTGGACTAGCGGGGGGGCCTCTCACAGATACGCAGTATTTT.

The V call is TRBV19, the J call TRBJ1-4; the D is unclear. CDR3 length: 14 amino acids. Between the trimmed V and J ends, which lost 3 bases and 0 bases, there was a span of 5 bases. Germline V gene lookup returns CDR1 LNHDA and CDR2 SQIVND (reference sequence). CDR3 nucleotide sequence: TGTGCCAGTAGTATGAGGTCAACTAATGAAAAACTGTTTTTT. This encodes CASSMRSTNEKLFF.

This clone was observed a few times. The V gene is TRBV14, the J gene TRBJ1-1; tentative D call: TRBD1 (5 bases). The germline V and J ends were trimmed by 1 base and 13 bases, with 16 bases remaining between them. The length of the CDR3 is 13 residues. Germline lookup yields CDR1 SGHDN and CDR2 FVKESK. In DNA, the CDR3 is TGTGCCAGCAGCCAAGTATTAGGGTCGGGGGTTTTCTTT. Protein product: CASSQVLGSGVFF.

V usage is TRBV30 and J usage is TRBJ2-3; 8 nucleotides align to TRBD2. Unmatched junction bases numbered 2, after V lost 7 bases and J lost 8 bases. The germline gives CDR1 GTSNPN, CDR2 SVGIG (reference sequence). The CDR3 has 10 amino acids. The CDR3 reads CASGGGTQYF. The DNA of the CDR3 is TGTGCCTCGGGGGGGGGTACGCAGTATTTT.